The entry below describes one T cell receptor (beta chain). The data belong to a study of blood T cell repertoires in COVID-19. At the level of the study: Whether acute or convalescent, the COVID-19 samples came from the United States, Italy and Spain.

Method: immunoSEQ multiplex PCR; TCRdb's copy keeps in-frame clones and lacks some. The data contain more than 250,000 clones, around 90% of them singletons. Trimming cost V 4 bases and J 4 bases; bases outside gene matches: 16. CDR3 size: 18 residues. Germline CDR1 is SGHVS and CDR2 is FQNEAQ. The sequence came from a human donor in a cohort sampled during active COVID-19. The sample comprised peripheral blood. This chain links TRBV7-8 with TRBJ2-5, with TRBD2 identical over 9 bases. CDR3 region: CASSYNRVAGVRGETQYF. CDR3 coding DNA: TGTGCCAGCAGCTATAATCGGGTAGCGGGAGTTCGAGGAGAGACCCAGTACTTC.